One sample yielded the 24 T cell receptor beta chains listed below, sequenced in a study of OX40 agonist ivuxolimab in advanced cancers. The assay was immunoSEQ multiplex PCR, and TCRdb's table has in-frame clones only and misses some. The data show around 50,000 clones, roughly 90% seen once. This material consisted of CD4+ or CD8+ T cells sorted from blood, taken in a trial of the OX40 agonist ivuxolimab. All receptors come from an adult with an advanced solid tumor such as melanoma, head and neck, liver or kidney cancer.

The chain links TRBV18 to TRBJ2-7, with D unresolved. Germline CDR1 reads KGHSH; CDR2 reads LQKENI. V dropped 6 bases and J dropped 9 bases, with 27 bases sitting between them. CDR3 length: 16 residues. The CDR3 spells CASSQQDRSLLWGQYF. The CDR3 coding sequence is TGTGCCAGCTCCCAGCAGGACCGCTCGCTTCTCTGGGGGCAGTACTTC. Full variable domain (remainder filled in from reference TRBV18 and TRBJ2-7): NAGVMQNPRHLVRRRGQEARLRCSPMKGHSHVYWYRQLPEEGLKFMVYLQKENIIDESGMPKERFSAEFPKEGPSILRIQQVVRGDSAAYFCASSQQDRSLLWGQYFGPGTRLTVT.

The chain links TRBV7-2 to TRBJ1-2; D perhaps matches TRBD1 (6 bases). The CDR3 totals 14 residues. The germline V gene encodes CDR1 SGHTA and CDR2 FQGNSA. V dropped 6 bases and J dropped 5 bases, with 16 bases sitting between them. The DNA for the CDR3 is TGTGCCAGCAGTGGCCCGGACAGAGAGTATGGCTACACCTTC. Translated, it gives CASSGPDREYGYTF.

This chain uses TRBV11-2 with TRBJ2-7; 7 positions agree with TRBD2. CDR1 is SGHAT and CDR2 is FQNNGV in the germline V gene. The CDR3 is 14 residues long. V dropped 2 bases and J dropped 7; count of bases not matched to a gene: 8. CDR3 coding DNA: TGTGCCAGCAGCTTACAGACTAGCTCTTGGGAGCAGTACTTC. Encoded protein: CASSLQTSSWEQYF.

A single count supports this clone. The V call is TRBV5-1, the J call TRBJ1-5; D call uncertain. The V end lost 1 base, the J end lost 5 bases, and 7 bases lay between the germline ends. CDR3 length equals 13 residues. CDR1 is SGHRS, CDR2 YFSETQ, per germline. CDR3: CASSLFPDQPQHF. In nucleotides, the CDR3 is TGCGCCAGCAGCTTGTTCCCGGATCAGCCCCAGCATTTT.

J is TRBJ1-2 and V is TRBV5-4, with D maybe TRBD1 (5 bases). Germline lookup yields CDR1 SGHNT and CDR2 YYREEE (reference sequence). The V gene lost 4 bases and the J gene lost 5 bases, with 12 bases spanning the gap. The CDR3 has 13 residues. For the CDR3, the DNA is TGTGCCAGCAGCACTGACAGAAGTTATGGCTACACCTTC. It is translated as CASSTDRSYGYTF.

The chain is built from TRBV11-2 and TRBJ2-7; weak D call: TRBD2 (6 bases). The CDR3 has 16 amino acids. The V gene lost 0 bases and the J gene lost 0 bases, with 12 bases spanning the gap. Germline CDR1 reads SGHAT; CDR2 reads FQNNGV. CDR3 DNA: TGTGCCAGCAGCTTAGATCGCGGGGACTTCTCCTACGAGCAGTACTTC. Translating it yields CASSLDRGDFSYEQYF.

V is TRBV7-9 and J is TRBJ1-5; D might be TRBD1 (5 bases). The CDR3 length is 13 residues. The V gene's germline CDR1 is SEHNR and CDR2 FQNEAQ (reference sequence). Trimming took 5 bases from V and 4 from J, leaving 9 bases between them. This chain's CDR3 is CASSTGTNQPQHF. DNA of the CDR3: TGTGCCAGCAGCACCGGGACGAATCAGCCCCAGCATTTT.

The chain recombines TRBV27 with TRBJ2-7; maybe TRBD2 (5 bases). From germline, CDR1 is MNHEY and CDR2 SMNVEV (reference sequence). CDR3 length: 14 residues. Trimming removed 2 bases at V and 0 bases at J, with 8 bases between. In DNA form, the CDR3 reads TGTGCCAGCAGTTTAAGCGGAAGCTCCTACGAGCAGTACTTC. It specifies CASSLSGSSYEQYF.

The chain recombines TRBV5-1 with TRBJ2-1, with 12 bases matching TRBD2. CDR3 length equals 15 residues. Germline CDR1 reads SGHRS; CDR2 reads YFSETQ. J gave up 5 bases and V 4 bases, and 4 bases lay outside the gene matches. This CDR3 reads CASSVLAGGNNEQFF. The DNA of the CDR3 is TGCGCCAGCAGCGTACTAGCGGGAGGAAACAATGAGCAGTTCTTC.

The rearrangement joins TRBV19 to TRBJ2-3; no definite D call. The V and J ends lost 3 bases and 0 bases respectively, with 10 bases between them. The CDR3 runs to 15 residues. Germline assignment: CDR1 LNHDA and CDR2 SQIVND (reference sequence). The CDR3 loop reads CASSIFGPSTDTQYF. DNA for the CDR3: TGTGCCAGTAGTATCTTCGGGCCTAGCACAGATACGCAGTATTTT.

The chain links TRBV18 to TRBJ2-1; D ambiguous. Trimming took off 3 bases at V and 6 bases at J, with 12 bases between the two ends. Germline V CDR1 and CDR2: KGHSH, LQKENI. This CDR3 is built from 14 residues. The DNA for the CDR3 is TGTGCCAGCTCACCCACACGGAAAGGCAATGAGCAGTTCTTC. The encoded protein is CASSPTRKGNEQFF.

This chain links TRBV7-9 with TRBJ1-2; D is unclear. Germline V lookup: CDR1 SEHNR, CDR2 FQNEAQ (reference sequence). Trimming removed 3 bases from V and 1 base from J, with 9 bases in between. The CDR3 sequence is 14 residues long. CDR3 coding DNA: TGTGCCAGCAGCTTTCCAGTCCTTAACTATGGCTACACCTTC. Protein product: CASSFPVLNYGYTF.

The rearrangement joins TRBV30 to TRBJ2-7; D gene uncertain. Trimming pared 4 bases from V and 4 bases from J, leaving 11 bases between. The CDR3 consists of 12 residues. From germline, CDR1 is GTSNPN and CDR2 SVGIG (reference sequence). CDR3 in amino acids: CAWMETPYEQYF. In nucleotides, the CDR3 is TGTGCCTGGATGGAGACCCCGTACGAGCAGTACTTC.

The CDR3 DNA sequence: TGTGCCAGCAGTCTACTAGCGGGACCCTCCTACGAGCAGTACTTC. Its protein product is CASSLLAGPSYEQYF. The chain employs TRBV6-5 and TRBJ2-7, with TRBD2 matching over 10 bases. Per the germline V gene, CDR1 is MNHEY and CDR2 is SVGAGI. V trimming: 5 bases; J trimming: 0 bases; junction bases outside the gene matches: 4. The CDR3 loop spans 15 amino acids.

The genes are TRBV5-1 and TRBJ1-1; D is uncertain. This CDR3 has 13 amino acids. The germline V gene encodes CDR1 SGHRS and CDR2 YFSETQ. Trimming left V 1 base short and J 1 base short, with 5 bases between. DNA of the CDR3: TGCGCCAGCAGCTTGCGGGAGAACACTGAAGCTTTCTTT. It codes for CASSLRENTEAFF. Together with reference TRBV5-1 and TRBJ1-1, the CDR3 gives the full variable domain: KAGVTQTPRYLIKTRGQQVTLSCSPISGHRSVSWYQQTPGQGLQFLFEYFSETQRNKGNFPGRFSGRQFSNSRSEMNVSTLELGDSALYLCASSLRENTEAFFGQGTRLTVV.

The chain recombines TRBV19 with TRBJ2-7, with D uncertain. V gave up 5 bases and J gave up 4 bases, with 12 bases separating them. Germline CDR1 reads LNHDA; CDR2 reads SQIVND (reference sequence). The CDR3 covers 13 residues. As DNA, the CDR3 is TGTGCCAGTAGTCCCCGGGCGTGGTACGAGCAGTACTTC. Translation gives CASSPRAWYEQYF.

This sequence joins TRBV27 and TRBJ1-1; unclear D gene. Trimming left V 5 bases short and J 6 bases short, with 7 bases between. Germline loops: CDR1 MNHEY, CDR2 SMNVEV (reference sequence). The CDR3 extends over 11 amino acids. CDR3 DNA: TGTGCCAGCAGTGGCGACCCTGAAGCTTTCTTT. Protein: CASSGDPEAFF.

The chain carries TRBV27 and TRBJ2-7; 7 nucleotides match TRBD1. The CDR3 runs 15 residues. J gave up 2 bases and V 3 bases, and 7 bases lay outside the gene matches. Germline loops: CDR1 MNHEY, CDR2 SMNVEV (reference sequence). CDR3 region: CASSFERGQTYEQYF. CDR3 in DNA: TGTGCCAGCAGTTTTGAACGGGGACAGACCTACGAGCAGTACTTC.

The rearrangement joins TRBV7-8 to TRBJ2-1; D is unresolved. Germline V lookup: CDR1 SGHVS, CDR2 FQNEAQ. The CDR3 runs to 11 residues. Between the trimmed V and J ends, which lost 3 bases and 8 bases, there was a span of 5 bases. The CDR3 here is CASSLRYEQFF. The CDR3 region has the DNA TGTGCCAGCAGCTTGAGGTATGAGCAGTTCTTC.

The chain carries TRBV6-1 and TRBJ1-5; 11 nucleotides agree with TRBD1. The germline gives CDR1 MNHNS, CDR2 SASEGT. CDR3 length: 14 amino acids. With 10 bases clipped from V and 3 bases from J, the junction kept 5 bases outside the gene matches. The CDR3 loop is CATGTGGNNQPQHF. Written as DNA, the CDR3 is TGTGCCACTGGGACAGGGGGAAACAATCAGCCCCAGCATTTT.

This chain links TRBV6-6 with TRBJ1-6; TRBD1 is a possible D gene (5 bases). Trimming removed 6 bases from V and 11 bases from J, with 11 bases in between. CDR1 is MNHNY and CDR2 is SVGAGI in the germline V gene (reference sequence). The CDR3 covers 12 residues. The CDR3 spells CASRGEGTPLHF. The CDR3 region has the DNA TGTGCCAGCAGAGGGGAAGGTACACCCCTCCACTTT.

The V call is TRBV5-4, the J call TRBJ2-7, with TRBD2 as a possible D gene (6 bases). V gave up 0 bases and J gave up 5 bases, with 9 bases separating them. Germline lookup yields CDR1 SGHNT and CDR2 YYREEE (reference sequence). CDR3 length: 13 amino acids. CDR3 DNA sequence: TGTGCCAGCAGCTTGGGGAGGGGCGACGAGCAGTACTTC. Translation gives CASSLGRGDEQYF.

The chain has TRBV27 and TRBJ2-3; TRBD2 matches at 12 bases. Germline V CDR1 and CDR2: MNHEY, SMNVEV (reference sequence). V lost 4 bases, J lost 0 bases, and 5 bases stayed unmatched. CDR3 length: 17 amino acids. The CDR3 DNA is TGTGCCAGCAGTTCTGGACTAGCGGGGATTAGCACAGATACGCAGTATTTT. This gives the protein CASSSGLAGISTDTQYF.

This clone was detected once. The V and J genes are TRBV11-1 and TRBJ1-1; TRBD1 matches at 11 bases. Germline assignment: CDR1 SGHAT and CDR2 FQDESV (reference sequence). J was trimmed by 11 bases and V by 0 bases; bases with no gene match: 5. CDR3 length equals 14 residues. The CDR3 is CASSLALGQGVAFF. CDR3 in DNA: TGTGCCAGCAGCTTAGCGCTGGGACAGGGGGTGGCTTTCTTT.